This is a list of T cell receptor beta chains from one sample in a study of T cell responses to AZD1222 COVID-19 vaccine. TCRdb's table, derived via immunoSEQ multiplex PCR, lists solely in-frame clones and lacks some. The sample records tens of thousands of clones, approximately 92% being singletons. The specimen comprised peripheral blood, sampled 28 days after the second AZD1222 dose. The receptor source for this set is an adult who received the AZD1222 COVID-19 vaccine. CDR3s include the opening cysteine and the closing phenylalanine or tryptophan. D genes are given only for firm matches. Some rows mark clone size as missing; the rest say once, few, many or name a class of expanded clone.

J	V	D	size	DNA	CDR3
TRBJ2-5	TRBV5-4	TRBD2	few	TGTGCCAGCAGCTTGGTGGGTAGCGGGAGGCGCCAAGAGACCCAGTACTTC	CASSLVGSGRRQETQYF
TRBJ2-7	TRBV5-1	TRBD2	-	TGCGCCAGCAGCCGGTCCGGGACTAGCGGAGACTCCTACGAGCAGTACTTC	CASSRSGTSGDSYEQYF
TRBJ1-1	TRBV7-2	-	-	TGTGCCAGCAGCTTAGAAGGGTTGGGATACACTGAAGCTTTCTTT	CASSLEGLGYTEAFF
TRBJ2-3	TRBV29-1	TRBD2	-	TGCAGCGTTGGAATAGCGGGAAACACAGATACGCAGTATTTT	CSVGIAGNTDTQYF
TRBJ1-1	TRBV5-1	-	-	TGCGCCAGCAGCTTGTTCTACTCTGGTGGCAGGGAAGCTTTCTTT	CASSLFYSGGREAFF
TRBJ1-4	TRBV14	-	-	TGTGCCAGCAGCCAACTAGGGCACACTAATGAAAAACTGTTTTTT	CASSQLGHTNEKLFF
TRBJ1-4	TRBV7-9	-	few	TGTGCCAGCAGCCGGCGGGGGGCCAATGAAAAACTGTTTTTT	CASSRRGANEKLFF
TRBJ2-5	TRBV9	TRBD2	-	TGTGCCAGCAGCGCGGGGACTAGCGGGAGGCATGAAAAGACCCAGTACTTC	CASSAGTSGRHEKTQYF
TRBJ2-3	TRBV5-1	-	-	TGCGCCAGCAGCCGGTCGGTGGATCTGACAGATACGCAGTATTTT	CASSRSVDLTDTQYF
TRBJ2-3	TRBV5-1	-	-	TGCGCCAGCAGCTTGGCAGGCCCCCGGGGTACAGATACGCAGTATTTT	CASSLAGPRGTDTQYF